The rows below give T cell receptor beta chains drawn from one sample of a study of early T cells in non-severe SARS-CoV-2 infection. One entry per CDR3 protein, called by TCRdb with MiXCR from the 5' RACE reads. Of roughly 17,000 distinct CDR3 sequences in the sample, about 5.5% are singletons; the top ten hold 6.5% to 8.5%. Sequenced input: whole blood. The source of these receptors is an adult who was a healthcare worker with PCR-confirmed SARS-CoV-2 infection or an uninfected control (not recorded which). The CDR3 runs from the conserved cysteine through the conserved F or W. The D gene is left open where the match is weak. The size of a clone is reported for some rows only, either as once, few or many, or as a class for expanded clones.

>TRBD2|TRBJ2-1|many|TRBV6-6
CASSETSGRVHEQFF
TGTGCCAGCAGTGAAACTAGCGGGAGGGTCCATGAGCAGTTCTTC
>NA|TRBJ1-5|few|TRBV30
CAWSVASNQPQHF
TGTGCCTGGAGTGTGGCTAGCAATCAGCCCCAGCATTTT
>NA|TRBJ1-2|many|TRBV12-3/TRBV12-4
CASSPTGGRGYGYTF
TGTGCCAGCAGTCCTACCGGGGGGAGAGGCTATGGCTACACCTTC
>NA|TRBJ1-2|few|TRBV6-6
CASSPDRGNYGYTF
TGTGCCAGCAGCCCTGATCGGGGTAACTATGGCTACACCTTC
>TRBD1|TRBJ2-1|many|TRBV6-5
CASTRDSSYNEQFF
TGTGCCAGCACCCGGGACAGCTCCTACAATGAGCAGTTCTTC
>NA|TRBJ2-7|medium-sized|TRBV5-1
CASSPSELGEQYF
TGCGCCAGCAGCCCCTCGGAACTTGGCGAGCAGTACTTC
>TRBD1|TRBJ1-1|many|TRBV27
CASSPPSGGFTEAFF
TGTGCCAGCAGCCCGCCGTCAGGGGGCTTCACTGAAGCTTTCTTT
>NA|TRBJ2-5|many|TRBV7-6
CASSLWREETQYF
TGTGCCAGCAGCCTTTGGCGGGAAGAGACCCAGTACTTC
>TRBD1|TRBJ1-2|many|TRBV27
CASSLQGAGYGYTF
TGTGCCAGCAGTTTACAGGGGGCCGGCTATGGCTACACCTTC
>NA|TRBJ1-2|few|TRBV7-6
CASSLAREGGYGYTF
TGTGCCAGCAGCTTAGCGCGTGAGGGCGGCTATGGCTACACCTTC
>TRBD1|TRBJ1-1|many|TRBV6-1
CASSVGQGNTEAFF
TGTGCCAGCAGTGTAGGACAGGGGAACACTGAAGCTTTCTTT
>NA|TRBJ2-3|NA|TRBV24-1
CATSERKADTQYF
TGTGCCACCAGTGAAAGGAAGGCAGATACGCAGTATTTT
>TRBD2|TRBJ2-1|few|TRBV10-3
CAISAGLAAYNEQFF
TGTGCCATCAGTGCCGGACTAGCGGCCTACAATGAGCAGTTCTTC
>NA|TRBJ1-1|medium-sized|TRBV20-1
CSARSLTSVGTEAFF
TGCAGTGCTAGATCCCTGACATCCGTGGGCACTGAAGCTTTCTTT
>NA|TRBJ2-3|NA|TRBV24-1
CATSDQTSLGTDTQYF
TGTGCCACCAGTGACCAGACTAGTCTGGGCACAGATACGCAGTATTTT
>NA|TRBJ2-1|many|TRBV20-1
CSASLGVSEQFF
TGCAGTGCTAGTCTGGGGGTTAGTGAGCAGTTCTTC